The 9 T cell receptor beta chains listed next were all sequenced from one sample in a study of T cell responses to AZD1222 COVID-19 vaccine. Only in-frame clones appear in the TCRdb table, and some are missing; sequencing was by immunoSEQ multiplex PCR. The table has about 140,000 clones, 88% seen once. The source material was peripheral blood, sampled on day 0 of AZD1222 vaccination. These receptors were collected from an adult in good health.

The rearrangement uses TRBV19 and TRBJ1-4; the match to TRBD1 covers 8 bases. Germline trimming cut 5 bases from V and 9 bases from J; bases unmatched to any gene: 11. Germline assignment: CDR1 LNHDA and CDR2 SQIVND (reference sequence). This CDR3 region has 15 residues. The chain's CDR3 is CASSQDQDRGKKLFF. CDR3 nucleotides: TGTGCCAGTAGTCAAGATCAAGACAGGGGTAAAAAACTGTTTTTT.

This sequence joins TRBV5-7 and TRBJ2-1; TRBD1 agrees at 9 bases. TRBV5-7 is treated as an ORF (open reading frame) with a function not yet certain. The length of the CDR3 is 16 residues. V was clipped by 3 bases and J by 6 bases; unmatched bases: 10. The CDR3 DNA reads as TGTGCCAGCAGCTCCACCCGTGCACAGGGGGCCAATGAGCAGTTCTTC. Translation gives CASSSTRAQGANEQFF.

The chain recombines TRBV30 with TRBJ2-7, with 9 bases lining up with TRBD2. This CDR3 comprises 15 residues. J gave up 5 bases and V 2 bases, and 10 bases lay outside the gene matches. Germline CDR1 and CDR2: GTSNPN and SVGIG (reference sequence). CDR3 in DNA: TGTGCCTGGAGTAACCTCGGACTAGCGTCCCACGAGCAGTACTTC. Protein product: CAWSNLGLASHEQYF. The full variable domain, with the rest looked up from reference TRBV30 and TRBJ2-7, is SQTIHQWPATLVQPVGSPLSLECTVEGTSNPNLYWYRQAAGRGLQLLFYSVGIGQISSEVPQNLSASRPQDRQFILSSKKLLLSDSGFYLCAWSNLGLASHEQYFGPGTRLTVT.

V and J are TRBV5-4 and TRBJ1-6; TRBD1 is a possible D gene (6 bases). This CDR3 comprises 13 residues. Trimming took off 4 bases at V and 5 bases at J, with 7 bases between the two ends. The V gene's germline CDR1 is SGHNT and CDR2 YYREEE (reference sequence). Written as DNA, the CDR3 is TGTGCCAGCAGCCCAGGGGATAATTCACCCCTCCACTTT. Translation gives CASSPGDNSPLHF.

This clone was detected only once. The V and J genes are TRBV27 and TRBJ2-3; D gene ambiguous. Trimming stripped 5 bases from V and 0 bases from J, with 9 bases between. Germline CDR1 reads MNHEY; CDR2 reads SMNVEV (reference sequence). The CDR3 is 14 amino acids. CDR3 region: CASSVTESTDTQYF. In DNA, the CDR3 is TGTGCCAGCAGTGTGACGGAAAGCACAGATACGCAGTATTTT.

The rearrangement uses TRBV7-2 and TRBJ2-1; TRBD2 matches at 12 bases. Germline assignment: CDR1 SGHTA and CDR2 FQGNSA. The CDR3 covers 14 residues. Trimming took 5 bases from V and 9 from J; bases not matched to a gene: 5. CDR3 DNA sequence: TGTGCCAGCAGCCCGACTAGCGGGAGCCTTGAGCAGTTCTTC. Encoded protein: CASSPTSGSLEQFF. Full variable domain (missing parts from reference TRBV7-2 and TRBJ2-1): GAGVSQSPSNKVTEKGKDVELRCDPISGHTALYWYRQSLGQGLEFLIYFQGNSAPDKSGLPSDRFSAERTGGSVSTLTIQRTQQEDSAVYLCASSPTSGSLEQFFGPGTRLTVL.

The chain joins TRBV25-1 to TRBJ1-1, with no clear D. The CDR3 length is 12 residues. Germline CDR1 MGHDK, CDR2 SYGVNS. The V end was cut by 5 bases, the J end by 10 bases, with 14 bases between. The CDR3 spells CASSHLVAGAFF. In DNA, the CDR3 is TGTGCCAGCAGTCATCTAGTGGCTGGAGCTTTCTTT.

The chain has TRBV28 and TRBJ2-7; 8 bases align to TRBD2. Germline CDR1 and CDR2: MDHEN and SYDVKM. V trimming: 4 bases; J trimming: 6 bases; junction bases outside the gene matches: 11. The CDR3 consists of 15 residues. CDR3: CASSSKIGRAGEQYF. For the CDR3, the DNA is TGTGCCAGCAGTTCGAAAATCGGGAGGGCCGGCGAGCAGTACTTC.

The J gene is TRBJ2-3, the V gene TRBV11-2, with 9 bases that match TRBD2. The trim removed 3 bases at V and 2 bases at J, leaving 6 bases unmatched. Per germline, CDR1 SGHAT and CDR2 FQNNGV. The CDR3 is 16 amino acids. This chain's CDR3 is CASSFGRGGTTDTQYF. The CDR3 DNA follows: TGTGCCAGCAGCTTCGGGCGGGGGGGGACCACAGATACGCAGTATTTT.